Listed here is a single T cell receptor beta chain. A much larger clone sits a single nucleotide away, making a read error possible. Germline trimming cut 5 bases from V and 0 bases from J; bases unmatched to any gene: 13. CDR3 size: 17 residues. Germline CDR1 SGHAT, CDR2 FQDESV (reference sequence). These data belong to a study of T cells in Graves' hyperthyroidism and ophthalmopathy. Authors of the study amplified TCR beta CDR3 regions from RNA transcripts. Researchers ran a first-round RT-PCR on the TCR CDR3 using the HTBI primer set. TCRdb re-called the multiplex PCR reads with MiXCR, one entry per CDR3 protein. The table has under 400,000 distinct CDR3 sequences, 15% to 20% seen once.

The specimen was blood. This chain connects TRBV11-1 to TRBJ2-7; the match to TRBD2 covers 7 bases. The sequence came from a woman aged 45-60 years with Graves' hyperthyroidism. Written as DNA, the CDR3 is TGTGCCAGCAGCCGGGCTTTCACTAGCGACCTCTCCTACGAGCAGTACTTC. Amino acids: CASSRAFTSDLSYEQYF.